This T cell receptor (beta chain) was sequenced in a study of T cells in Graves' hyperthyroidism and ophthalmopathy. Study details: Blood was drawn when the patient was first diagnosed and still untreated.

Overall study findings and caveats: The model anticipated ophthalmopathy a median about 7 months pre-onset. From stable hyperthyroidism, ophthalmopathy was set apart by a 13 V-J model.

RNA transcripts provided the source from which TCR beta CDR3 regions were amplified. RT-PCR in the first round (using the HTBI primer set) targeted the TCR CDR3. TCRdb re-called the multiplex PCR reads through MiXCR, storing one row per CDR3 protein. The data hold around 610,000 distinct CDR3 sequences, with around 15% observed a single time. Worth noting for this clonotype: What it binds is unknown.

The CDR3 has 13 residues. Germline V gives CDR1 SGHRS, CDR2 YFSETQ. V was shortened by 4 bases and J by 3 bases, with 10 bases between the two germline ends. The sample comprised blood. The receptor was derived from a woman between 35 and 50 years old with Graves' ophthalmopathy. J is TRBJ1-2 and V is TRBV5-1; no firm D call. The CDR3 loop is CASSQEVYYGYTF. The CDR3 nucleotides read TGCGCCAGCAGCCAGGAGGTCTACTATGGCTACACCTTC.